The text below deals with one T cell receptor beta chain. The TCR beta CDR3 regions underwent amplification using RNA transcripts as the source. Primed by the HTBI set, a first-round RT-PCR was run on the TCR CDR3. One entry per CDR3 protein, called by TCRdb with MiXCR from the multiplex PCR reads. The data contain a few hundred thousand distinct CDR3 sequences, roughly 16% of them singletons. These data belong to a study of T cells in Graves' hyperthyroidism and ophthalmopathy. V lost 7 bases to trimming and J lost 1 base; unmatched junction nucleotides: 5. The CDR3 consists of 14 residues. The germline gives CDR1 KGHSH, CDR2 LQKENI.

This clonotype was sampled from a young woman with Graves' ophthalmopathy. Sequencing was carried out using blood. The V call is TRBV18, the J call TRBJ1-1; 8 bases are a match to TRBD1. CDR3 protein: CASFQGAGNTEAFF. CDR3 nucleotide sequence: TGTGCCAGCTTTCAGGGGGCGGGGAACACTGAAGCTTTCTTT. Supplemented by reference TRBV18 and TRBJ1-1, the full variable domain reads NAGVMQNPRHLVRRRGQEARLRCSPMKGHSHVYWYRQLPEEGLKFMVYLQKENIIDESGMPKERFSAEFPKEGPSILRIQQVVRGDSAAYFCASFQGAGNTEAFFGQGTRLTVV.